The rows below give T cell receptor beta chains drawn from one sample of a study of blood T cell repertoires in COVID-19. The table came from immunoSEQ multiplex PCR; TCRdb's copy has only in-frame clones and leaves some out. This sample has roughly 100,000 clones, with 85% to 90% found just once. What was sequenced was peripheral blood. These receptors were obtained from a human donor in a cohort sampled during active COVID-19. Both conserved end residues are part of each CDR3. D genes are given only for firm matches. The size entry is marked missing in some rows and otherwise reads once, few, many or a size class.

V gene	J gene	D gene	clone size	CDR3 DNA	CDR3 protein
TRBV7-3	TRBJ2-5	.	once	TGTGCCAGCAGCTCAGGGGGAGGAGGGCAAGAGACCCAGTACTTC	CASSSGGGGQETQYF
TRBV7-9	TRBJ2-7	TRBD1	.	TGTGCCAGCAGTTCGGGCAGGGGGCTACCCTACGAGCAGTACTTC	CASSSGRGLPYEQYF
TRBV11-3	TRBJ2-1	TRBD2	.	TGTGCCAGCAGCTACAAAGGAACTAGCGGGGGCATAAATGAGCAGTTCTTC	CASSYKGTSGGINEQFF
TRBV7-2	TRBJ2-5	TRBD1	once	TGTGCCAGCAGCAACATGGGACAGGGGGAAGAGACCCAGTACTTC	CASSNMGQGEETQYF
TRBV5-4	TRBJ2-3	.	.	TGTGCCAGCAGCTCGGAGGGGATCCGAGATACGCAGTATTTT	CASSSEGIRDTQYF
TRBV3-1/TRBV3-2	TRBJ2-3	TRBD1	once	TGTGCCAGCAGCCAAGGACAGGGAAGCACAGATACGCAGTATTTT	CASSQGQGSTDTQYF
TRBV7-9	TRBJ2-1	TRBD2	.	TGTGCCAGCAGCTTAGGACAGGGACTAGCGGGAGGTAATGAGCAGTTCTTC	CASSLGQGLAGGNEQFF
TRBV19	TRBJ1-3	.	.	TGTGCCAGTAGTCCCCAGGGGACTGGAAACACCATATATTTT	CASSPQGTGNTIYF
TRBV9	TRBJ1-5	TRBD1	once	TGTGCCAGCAGCCAAGGACAGGAAAATCAGCCCCAGCATTTT	CASSQGQENQPQHF
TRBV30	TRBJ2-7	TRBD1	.	TGTGCCTGGAGCACAGGGGGTAAATACGAGCAGTACTTC	CAWSTGGKYEQYF
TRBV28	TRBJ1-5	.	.	TGTGCCAGCAGTTTAATGTTGGGGGGGGGTCAGCCCCAGCATTTT	CASSLMLGGGQPQHF
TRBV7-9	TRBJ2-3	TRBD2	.	TGTGCCAGCAGGTTAGCGGGAGGGCCAGGGGATACGCAGTATTTT	CASRLAGGPGDTQYF
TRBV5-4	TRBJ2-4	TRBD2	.	TGTGCCAGCAGCCCTAGCGGGGAAGGAGTAGGGAACATTCAGTACTTC	CASSPSGEGVGNIQYF
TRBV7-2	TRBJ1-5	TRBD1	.	TGTGCCAGCAGCTTAGACCGACAGGGTCAGCCCCAGCATTTT	CASSLDRQGQPQHF
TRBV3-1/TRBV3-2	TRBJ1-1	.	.	TGTGCCAGCAGCCAAAGTCGGGACACTGAAGCTTTCTTT	CASSQSRDTEAFF
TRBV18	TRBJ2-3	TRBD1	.	TGTGCCAGCTCACCACCCGGGGCAGGGGGCATCGGAGATACGCAGTATTTT	CASSPPGAGGIGDTQYF
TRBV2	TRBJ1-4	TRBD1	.	TGTGCCAGCAGTGCTGGGACAGGGGAGGCCGGTGAAAAACTGTTTTTT	CASSAGTGEAGEKLFF
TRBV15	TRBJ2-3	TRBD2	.	TGTGCCACCAGCACAGGCCCGGGGCTAGCGGGGGGGAGCCTCACAGATACGCAGTATTTT	CATSTGPGLAGGSLTDTQYF
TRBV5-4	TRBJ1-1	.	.	TGTGCCAGCAGTAGACTCGGATGGGTGAACACTGAAGCTTTCTTT	CASSRLGWVNTEAFF
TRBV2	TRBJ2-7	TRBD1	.	TGTGCCAGCAGTGAGGGGACAGGGGGGTCCTACGAGCAGTACTTC	CASSEGTGGSYEQYF
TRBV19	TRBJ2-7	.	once	TGTGCCACCGGGTCCTATGACCCCTACGAGCAGTACTTC	CATGSYDPYEQYF
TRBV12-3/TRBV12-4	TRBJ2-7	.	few	TGTGCCAGCAGTTCGGCCTACGAGCAGTACTTC	CASSSAYEQYF
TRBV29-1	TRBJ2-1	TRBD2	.	TGCAGCGTTGCCAGGGGCGGGACTAGGGGTTACAATGAGCAGTTCTTC	CSVARGGTRGYNEQFF
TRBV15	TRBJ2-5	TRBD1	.	TGTGCCACCAGCCGCAGGACAGGGGAGGAGACCCAGTACTTC	CATSRRTGEETQYF
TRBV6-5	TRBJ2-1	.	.	TGTGCCACTCGAACTAGTGGGAGTGCGGGTGAGCAGTTCTTC	CATRTSGSAGEQFF
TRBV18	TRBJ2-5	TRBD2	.	TGTGCCAGCTCAGAGGGACTACAAGAGACCCAGTACTTC	CASSEGLQETQYF
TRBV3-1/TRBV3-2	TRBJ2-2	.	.	TGTGCCAGCAGCCATGATATAGGGAGGACCGGGGAGCTGTTTTTT	CASSHDIGRTGELFF
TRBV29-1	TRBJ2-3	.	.	TGCAGCGTAGATGGAGGCACAGATACGCAGTATTTT	CSVDGGTDTQYF
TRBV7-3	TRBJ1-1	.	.	TGTGCCAGCAGCTTGACGGCGGGGAACACTGAAGCTTTCTTT	CASSLTAGNTEAFF
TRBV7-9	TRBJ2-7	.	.	TGTGCCAGCAGCCCGACAACCTACGAGCAGTACTTC	CASSPTTYEQYF
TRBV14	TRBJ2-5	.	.	TGTGCCAGCAGCCAAGCTGTACAGGTCCAAGAGACCCAGTACTTC	CASSQAVQVQETQYF
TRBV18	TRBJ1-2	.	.	TGTGCCAGCTCACCGAAGGGGGATGGCTACACCTTC	CASSPKGDGYTF
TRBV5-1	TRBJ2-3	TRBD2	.	TGCGCCAGCGCAGGCGGTGGGAGGGCAGATACGCAGTATTTT	CASAGGGRADTQYF
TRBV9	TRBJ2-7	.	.	TGTGCCAGCAGCTTCGCCTCAGGGGACACCGAGCAGTACTTC	CASSFASGDTEQYF
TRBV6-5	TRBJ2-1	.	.	TGTGCCAGCAGCACGGGGGGCAGCTACAATGAGCAGTTCTTC	CASSTGGSYNEQFF
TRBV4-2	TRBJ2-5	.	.	TGTGCCAGCAGCCAAGGACTAGATCTAGCTTCGGTCCAAGAGACCCAGTACTTC	CASSQGLDLASVQETQYF
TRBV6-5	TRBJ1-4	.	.	TGTGCCAGCAGCTCTGGAGCTAGATTTGAAAAACTGTTTTTT	CASSSGARFEKLFF
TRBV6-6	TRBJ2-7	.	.	TGTGCCAGCAGGCCCGGGGGCTCCTACGAGCAGTACTTC	CASRPGGSYEQYF
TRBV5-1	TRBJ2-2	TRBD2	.	TGCGCCAGCAGCCCCATAGCGGGAGGGCCCGGGGAGCTGTTTTTT	CASSPIAGGPGELFF
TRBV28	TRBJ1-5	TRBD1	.	TGTGCCAGCAGAAGACAGGGGTCAAGCAATCAGCCCCAGCATTTT	CASRRQGSSNQPQHF